These 5 T cell receptor beta chains originate from one sample sequenced in a study of shared clonotypes between healthy human individuals. Profiled with immunoSEQ multiplex PCR; TCRdb holds only in-frame clones, not every one. The profile covers hundreds of thousands of clones, with roughly 80% appearing a single time and less than 15% taken by the ten largest. Sequencing used PBMCs. These receptors were obtained from a middle-aged woman in good health. Some clones in this sample may be carry-over from other donors' samples.

V gene TRBV30 combines with J gene TRBJ2-1; perhaps TRBD1 as D (5 bases). The ends were cut back, 4 bases at V and 0 bases at J, with 10 bases in the middle. Germline CDR1 GTSNPN, CDR2 SVGIG (reference sequence). This CDR3 has 14 residues. The CDR3 protein is CAWNTGISYNEQFF. The CDR3 DNA reads TGTGCCTGGAACACAGGAATCTCCTACAATGAGCAGTTCTTC.

This chain joins TRBV6-6 and TRBJ2-1, with unresolved D. In germline, CDR1 is MNHNY, CDR2 SVGAGI (reference sequence). Trimming removed 1 base at V and 5 bases at J, with 3 bases between. The CDR3 totals 12 residues. The CDR3 sequence is CASSYYNNEQFF. Written as DNA, the CDR3 is TGTGCCAGCAGTTACTACAACAATGAGCAGTTCTTC.

With respect to this clone: Other DNA sequences in this specimen translate into the identical CDR3. The chain links TRBV30 to TRBJ2-7; D may be TRBD1 (5 bases). The CDR3 runs 11 residues. The ends were cut back, 3 bases at V and 6 bases at J, with 9 bases in the middle. Per germline, CDR1 GTSNPN and CDR2 SVGIG (reference sequence). In DNA form, the CDR3 reads TGTGCCTGGAGCCAAGACAGCGAGCAGTACTTC. Its protein is CAWSQDSEQYF. Full variable domain (rest looked up from reference TRBV30 and TRBJ2-7): SQTIHQWPATLVQPVGSPLSLECTVEGTSNPNLYWYRQAAGRGLQLLFYSVGIGQISSEVPQNLSASRPQDRQFILSSKKLLLSDSGFYLCAWSQDSEQYFGPGTRLTVT.

The chain links TRBV2 to TRBJ2-7, with TRBD1 matching 11 bases. CDR3 length equals 13 residues. CDR1 SNHLY and CDR2 FYNNEI come from the germline V gene. Trimming cost V 8 bases and J 3 bases; bases outside gene matches: 3. CDR3 sequence: CASEGTGGYEQYF. The CDR3 nucleotides are TGTGCCAGCGAAGGGACAGGGGGCTACGAGCAGTACTTC.

The chain combines TRBV27 with TRBJ1-4, with D tentatively TRBD1 (5 bases). Germline loops: CDR1 MNHEY, CDR2 SMNVEV (reference sequence). The CDR3 runs 14 residues. The ends were cut back, 5 bases at V and 7 bases at J, with 14 bases in the middle. CDR3 protein: CASSITSGGEKLFF. The CDR3 DNA sequence: TGTGCCAGCAGTATCACGTCTGGGGGTGAAAAACTGTTTTTT.